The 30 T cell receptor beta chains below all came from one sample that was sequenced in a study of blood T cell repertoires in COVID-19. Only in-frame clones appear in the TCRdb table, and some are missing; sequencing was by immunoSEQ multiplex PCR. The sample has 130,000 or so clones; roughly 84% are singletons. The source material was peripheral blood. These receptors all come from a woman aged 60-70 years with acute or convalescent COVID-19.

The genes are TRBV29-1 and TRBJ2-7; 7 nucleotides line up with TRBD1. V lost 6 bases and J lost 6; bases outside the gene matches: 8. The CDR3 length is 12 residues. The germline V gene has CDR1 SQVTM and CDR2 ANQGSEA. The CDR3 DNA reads TGCAGCGTGCGACAGGGCTCGGGCGAGCAGTACTTC. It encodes CSVRQGSGEQYF.

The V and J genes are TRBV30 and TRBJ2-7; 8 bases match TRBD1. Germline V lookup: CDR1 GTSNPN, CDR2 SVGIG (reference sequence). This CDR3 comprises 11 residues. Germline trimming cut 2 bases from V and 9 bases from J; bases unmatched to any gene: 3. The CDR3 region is CAWSRTGRQYF. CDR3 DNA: TGTGCCTGGAGTCGGACAGGGAGGCAGTACTTC.

CDR3 region: CSVHRGQGALNSGYTF. The CDR3 DNA reads as TGCAGCGTCCACAGGGGACAGGGGGCGTTAAACAGTGGCTACACCTTC. The genes are TRBV29-1 and TRBJ1-2; 12 nucleotides agree with TRBD1. The CDR3 has 16 residues. J was trimmed by 7 bases and V by 6 bases; bases with no gene match: 15. The germline V gene encodes CDR1 SQVTM and CDR2 ANQGSEA.

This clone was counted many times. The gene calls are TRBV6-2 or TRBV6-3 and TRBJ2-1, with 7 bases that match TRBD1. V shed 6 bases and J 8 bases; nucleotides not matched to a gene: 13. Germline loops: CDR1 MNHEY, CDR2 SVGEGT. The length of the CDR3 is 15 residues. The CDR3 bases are TGTGCCAGCAGACCTGACAGGGTAGGGATTTATGAGCAGTTCTTC. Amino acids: CASRPDRVGIYEQFF.

This CDR3 is CASSYSSGRTASSYNEQFF. CDR3 nucleotide sequence: TGTGCCAGCAGTTACTCGAGTGGTAGGACAGCCTCATCCTACAATGAGCAGTTCTTC. This sequence joins TRBV6-2 or TRBV6-3 and TRBJ2-1, with D maybe TRBD1 (6 bases). The CDR3 has 19 amino acids. CDR1 is MNHEY, CDR2 SVGEGT, per germline. Deletions cut 0 bases from V and 1 base from J, with 19 bases between.

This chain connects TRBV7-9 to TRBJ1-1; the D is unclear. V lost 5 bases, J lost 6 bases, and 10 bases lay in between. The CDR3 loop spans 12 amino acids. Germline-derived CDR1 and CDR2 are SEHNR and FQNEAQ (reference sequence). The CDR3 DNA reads TGTGCCAGCAGCCTCGGGTATTCTGAAGCTTTCTTT. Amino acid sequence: CASSLGYSEAFF.

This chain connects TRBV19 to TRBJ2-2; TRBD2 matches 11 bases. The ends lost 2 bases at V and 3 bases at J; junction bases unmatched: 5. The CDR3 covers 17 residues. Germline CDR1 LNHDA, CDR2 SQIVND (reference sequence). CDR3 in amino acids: CASSISRTSGYTGELFF. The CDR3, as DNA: TGTGCCAGTAGTATATCCCGGACTAGCGGGTACACCGGGGAGCTGTTTTTT. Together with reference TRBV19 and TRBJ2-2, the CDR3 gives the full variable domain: DGGITQSPKYLFRKEGQNVTLSCEQNLNHDAMYWYRQDPGQGLRLIYYSQIVNDFQKGDIAEGYSVSREKKESFPLTVTSAQKNPTAFYLCASSISRTSGYTGELFFGEGSRLTVL.

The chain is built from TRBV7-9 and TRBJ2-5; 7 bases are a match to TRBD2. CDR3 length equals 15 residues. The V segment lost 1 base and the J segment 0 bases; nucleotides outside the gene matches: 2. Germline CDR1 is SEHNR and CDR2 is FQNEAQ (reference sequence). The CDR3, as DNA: TGTGCCAGCAGCTTAGGACTAGCAGACCAAGAGACCCAGTACTTC. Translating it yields CASSLGLADQETQYF.

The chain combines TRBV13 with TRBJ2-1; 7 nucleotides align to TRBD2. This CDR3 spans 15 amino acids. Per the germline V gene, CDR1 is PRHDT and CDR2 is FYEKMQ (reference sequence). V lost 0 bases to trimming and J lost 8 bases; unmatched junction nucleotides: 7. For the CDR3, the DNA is TGTGCCAGCAGCTTAGGCTTGGGGAGGGCCGATGAGCAGTTCTTC. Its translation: CASSLGLGRADEQFF. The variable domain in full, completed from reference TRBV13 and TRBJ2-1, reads AAGVIQSPRHLIKEKRETATLKCYPIPRHDTVYWYQQGPGQDPQFLISFYEKMQSDKGSIPDRFSAQQFSDYHSELNMSSLELGDSALYFCASSLGLGRADEQFFGPGTRLTVL.

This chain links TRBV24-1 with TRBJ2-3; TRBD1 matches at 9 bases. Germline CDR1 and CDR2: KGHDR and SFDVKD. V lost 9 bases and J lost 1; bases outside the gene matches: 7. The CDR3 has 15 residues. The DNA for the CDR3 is TGTGCCACCTCCTACCGGGACAGGGGCACAGATACGCAGTATTTT. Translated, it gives CATSYRDRGTDTQYF.

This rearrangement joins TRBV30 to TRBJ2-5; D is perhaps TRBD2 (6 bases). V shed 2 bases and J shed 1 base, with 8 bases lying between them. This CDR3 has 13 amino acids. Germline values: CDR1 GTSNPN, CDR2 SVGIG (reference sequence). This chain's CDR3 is CAWSSGLQETQYF. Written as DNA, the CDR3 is TGTGCCTGGAGTTCGGGACTCCAAGAGACCCAGTACTTC.

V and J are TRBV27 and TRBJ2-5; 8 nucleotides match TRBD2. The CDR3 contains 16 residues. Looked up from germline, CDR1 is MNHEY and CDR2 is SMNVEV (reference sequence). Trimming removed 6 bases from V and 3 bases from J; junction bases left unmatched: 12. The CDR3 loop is CASRSGRERGKETQYF. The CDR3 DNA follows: TGTGCCAGCAGGTCCGGGAGAGAGCGGGGGAAAGAGACCCAGTACTTC.

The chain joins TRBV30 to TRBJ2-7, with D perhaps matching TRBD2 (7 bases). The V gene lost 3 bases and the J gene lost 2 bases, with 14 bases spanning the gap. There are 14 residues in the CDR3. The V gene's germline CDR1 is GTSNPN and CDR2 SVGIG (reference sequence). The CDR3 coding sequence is TGTGCCTGGAGGTTGCGGGGGCTAACCTACGAGCAGTACTTC. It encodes CAWRLRGLTYEQYF.

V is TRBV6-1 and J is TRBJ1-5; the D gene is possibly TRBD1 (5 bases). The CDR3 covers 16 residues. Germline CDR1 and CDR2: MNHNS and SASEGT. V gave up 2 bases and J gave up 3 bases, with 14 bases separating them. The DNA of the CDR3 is TGTGCCAGCAGTGAAAGGGTGGGGCGACCCAATCAGCCCCAGCATTTT. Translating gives CASSERVGRPNQPQHF.

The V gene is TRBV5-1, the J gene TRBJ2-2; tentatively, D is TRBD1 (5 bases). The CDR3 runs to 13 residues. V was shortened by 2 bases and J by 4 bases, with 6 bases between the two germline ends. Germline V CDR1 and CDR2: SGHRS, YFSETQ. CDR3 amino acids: CASSLQVTGELFF. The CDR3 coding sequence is TGCGCCAGCAGCTTACAGGTCACCGGGGAGCTGTTTTTT.

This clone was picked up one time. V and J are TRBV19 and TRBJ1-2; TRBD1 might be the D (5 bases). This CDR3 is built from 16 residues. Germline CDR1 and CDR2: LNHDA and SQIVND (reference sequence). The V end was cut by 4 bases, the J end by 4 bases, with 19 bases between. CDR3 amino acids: CASSTRRTFLAYGYTF. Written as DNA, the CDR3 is TGTGCCAGTAGTACGAGAAGGACATTTCTTGCCTATGGCTACACCTTC.

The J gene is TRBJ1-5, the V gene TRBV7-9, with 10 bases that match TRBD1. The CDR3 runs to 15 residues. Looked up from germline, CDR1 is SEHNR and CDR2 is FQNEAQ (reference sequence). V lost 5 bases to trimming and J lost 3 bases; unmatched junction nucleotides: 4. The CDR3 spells CASSPGTGANQPQHF. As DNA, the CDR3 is TGTGCCAGCAGCCCCGGGACAGGGGCCAATCAGCCCCAGCATTTT. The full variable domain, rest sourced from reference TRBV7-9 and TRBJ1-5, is DTGVSQNPRHKITKRGQNVTFRCDPISEHNRLYWYRQTLGQGPEFLTYFQNEAQLEKSRLLSDRFSAERPKGSFSTLEIQRTEQGDSAMYLCASSPGTGANQPQHFGDGTRLSIL.

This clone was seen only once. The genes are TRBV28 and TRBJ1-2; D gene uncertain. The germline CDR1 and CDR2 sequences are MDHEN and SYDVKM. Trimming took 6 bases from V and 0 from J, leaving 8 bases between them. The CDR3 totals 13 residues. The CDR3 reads CASRAGANYGYTF. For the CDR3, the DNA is TGTGCCAGCAGGGCTGGAGCTAACTATGGCTACACCTTC.

DNA of the CDR3: TGTGCCTGGAGTGTACGTAGGGGGCGCCTTGGCGAAAAACTGTTTTTT. The encoded protein is CAWSVRRGRLGEKLFF. This rearrangement joins TRBV30 to TRBJ1-4; 7 positions match TRBD1. The CDR3 is 16 residues long. Germline V gene sequence: CDR1 GTSNPN, CDR2 SVGIG (reference sequence). The V segment lost 0 bases and the J segment 8 bases; nucleotides outside the gene matches: 12.

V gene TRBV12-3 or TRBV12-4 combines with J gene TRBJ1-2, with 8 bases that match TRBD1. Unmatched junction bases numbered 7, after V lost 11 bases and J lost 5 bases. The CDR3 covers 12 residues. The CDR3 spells CALRQGRYGYTF. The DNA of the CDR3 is TGTGCCCTTAGACAGGGGAGATATGGCTACACCTTC.

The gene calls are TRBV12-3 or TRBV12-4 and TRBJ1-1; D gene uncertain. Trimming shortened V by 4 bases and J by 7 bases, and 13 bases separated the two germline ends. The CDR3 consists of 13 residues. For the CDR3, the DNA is TGTGCCAGCAGTTCCCGGGAGGCTGGTGAAGCTTTCTTT. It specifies CASSSREAGEAFF.

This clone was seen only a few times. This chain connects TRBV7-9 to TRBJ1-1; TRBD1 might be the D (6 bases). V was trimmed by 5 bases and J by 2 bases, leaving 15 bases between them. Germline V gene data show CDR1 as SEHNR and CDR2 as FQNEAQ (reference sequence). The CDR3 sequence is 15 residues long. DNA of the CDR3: TGTGCCAGCAGCCCTCCAACAGGGAGTAACACTGAAGCTTTCTTT. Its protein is CASSPPTGSNTEAFF.

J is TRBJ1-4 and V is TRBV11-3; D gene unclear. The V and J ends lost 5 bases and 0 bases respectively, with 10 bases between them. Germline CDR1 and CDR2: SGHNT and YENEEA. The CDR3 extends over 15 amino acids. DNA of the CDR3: TGTGCCAGCAGCCAACGGGGAGCAACTAATGAAAAACTGTTTTTT. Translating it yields CASSQRGATNEKLFF.

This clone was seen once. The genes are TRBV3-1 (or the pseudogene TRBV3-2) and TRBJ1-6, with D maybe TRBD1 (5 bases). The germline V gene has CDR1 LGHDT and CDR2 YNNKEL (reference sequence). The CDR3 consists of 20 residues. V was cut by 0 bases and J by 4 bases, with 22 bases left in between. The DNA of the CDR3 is TGTGCCAGCAGCCAAGATCGCTTCGGGGGGAAGGGTGGGTATAATTCACCCCTCCACTTT. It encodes CASSQDRFGGKGGYNSPLHF.

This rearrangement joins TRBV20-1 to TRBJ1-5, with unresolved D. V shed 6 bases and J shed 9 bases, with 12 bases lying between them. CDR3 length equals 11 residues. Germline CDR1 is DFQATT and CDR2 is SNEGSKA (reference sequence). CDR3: CSALSPGPQHF. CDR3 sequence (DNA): TGCAGTGCCCTAAGCCCTGGGCCCCAGCATTTT.

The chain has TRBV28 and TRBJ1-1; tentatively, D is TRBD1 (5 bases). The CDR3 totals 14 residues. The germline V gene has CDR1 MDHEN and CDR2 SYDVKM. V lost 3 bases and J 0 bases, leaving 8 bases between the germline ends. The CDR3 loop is CASSFSGMNTEAFF. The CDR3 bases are TGTGCCAGCAGTTTCTCAGGGATGAACACTGAAGCTTTCTTT.

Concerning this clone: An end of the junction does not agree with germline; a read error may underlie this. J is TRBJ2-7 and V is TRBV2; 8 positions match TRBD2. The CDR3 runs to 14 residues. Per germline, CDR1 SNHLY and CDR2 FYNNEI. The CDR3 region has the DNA TGTGCCAGCAGTGAAGGAATAGCGGGGCATCTCCCGGACTTC. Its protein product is CASSEGIAGHLPDF.

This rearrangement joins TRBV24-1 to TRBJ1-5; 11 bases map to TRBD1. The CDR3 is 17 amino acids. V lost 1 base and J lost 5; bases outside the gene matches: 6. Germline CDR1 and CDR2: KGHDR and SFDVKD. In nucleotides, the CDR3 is TGTGCCACCAGTGATTTCAAGCCGGGACAGGGGGATCAGCCCCAGCATTTT. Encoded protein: CATSDFKPGQGDQPQHF.

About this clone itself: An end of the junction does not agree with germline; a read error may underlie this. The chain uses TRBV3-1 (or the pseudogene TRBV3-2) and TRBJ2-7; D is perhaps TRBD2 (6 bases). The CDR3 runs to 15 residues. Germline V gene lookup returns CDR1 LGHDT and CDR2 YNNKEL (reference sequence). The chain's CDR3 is CASSQGRFAGRRRDF. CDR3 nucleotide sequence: TGTGCCAGCAGCCAAGGCCGTTTTGCGGGACGCCGTAGGGACTTC.

CDR3 nucleotide sequence: TGTGCCAGCAGTTCCTCAGGGGTCTACACCTTC. It codes for CASSSSGVYTF. The J gene is TRBJ1-2, the V gene TRBV27; maybe TRBD1 (6 bases). V lost 4 bases and J lost 10, with 10 bases in between. This CDR3 has 11 residues. The germline gives CDR1 MNHEY, CDR2 SMNVEV (reference sequence).